Listed here are 8 T cell receptor beta chains from one sample, sequenced in a study of blood T cell repertoires in COVID-19. The protocol was immunoSEQ multiplex PCR, while the TCRdb copy is restricted to in-frame clones and leaves out a portion. Here the sample spans about 220,000 clones, about 85% being singletons. Input material: peripheral blood. The source is a man over 45 who had recovered from COVID-19.

The chain couples TRBV25-1 to TRBJ2-7; the D is unclear. Germline V gene data show CDR1 as MGHDK and CDR2 as SYGVNS. CDR3 size: 11 residues. Deletions cut 1 base from V and 4 bases from J, with 2 bases between. CDR3 sequence: CASSESYEQYF. CDR3 bases: TGTGCCAGCAGTGAATCATACGAGCAGTACTTC.

The chain couples TRBV14 to TRBJ2-7; 11 nucleotides line up with TRBD2. The CDR3 is made up of 14 amino acids. Germline V CDR1 and CDR2: SGHDN, FVKESK. V was pared by 1 base and J by 4 bases, with 0 bases of the junction left unmatched. CDR3 in amino acids: CASSQVAGGYEQYF. The CDR3 nucleotides read TGTGCCAGCAGCCAAGTAGCGGGGGGGTACGAGCAGTACTTC.

The chain recombines TRBV28 with TRBJ1-5, with D possibly TRBD1 on 6 matching bases. This CDR3 has 20 amino acids. CDR1 MDHEN and CDR2 SYDVKM come from the germline V gene. V was cut by 1 base and J by 0 bases, with 22 bases left in between. CDR3 coding DNA: TGTGCCAGCAGTTTATTGTCCCCCCTGGGGGGGCCGTATAGCAATCAGCCCCAGCATTTT. Protein sequence: CASSLLSPLGGPYSNQPQHF.

The chain uses TRBV4-2 and TRBJ2-3; a possible D gene is TRBD2 (5 bases). This CDR3 is 17 amino acids long. Trimming shortened V by 2 bases and J by 1 base, and 16 bases separated the two germline ends. The germline V gene has CDR1 LGHNA and CDR2 YNFKEQ. CDR3 DNA sequence: TGTGCCAGCAGCCAAATTACTAGTGAGTTGGGCACAGATACGCAGTATTTT. The encoded protein is CASSQITSELGTDTQYF.

The V gene is TRBV6-5, the J gene TRBJ2-1; TRBD2 matches 9 bases. J lost 2 bases, V lost 7 bases, and 6 bases had no gene match. CDR3 length equals 15 residues. Germline assignment: CDR1 MNHEY and CDR2 SVGAGI. The CDR3 sequence: CASTPAGGPYNEQFF. The CDR3 bases are TGTGCCAGCACCCCAGCGGGAGGACCCTACAATGAGCAGTTCTTC.

The V call is TRBV7-2, the J call TRBJ1-5; 8 positions match TRBD1. Trimming removed 1 base from V and 7 bases from J; junction bases left unmatched: 6. CDR1 and CDR2 (germline): SGHTA, FQGNSA. The CDR3 has 15 amino acids. CDR3 sequence: CASSLVQGAGQPQHF. The CDR3 DNA reads as TGTGCCAGCAGCTTAGTCCAGGGGGCAGGGCAGCCCCAGCATTTT.

The J gene is TRBJ2-6, the V gene TRBV9; D ambiguous. This CDR3 has 16 amino acids. Germline CDR1 and CDR2: SGDLS and YYNGEE. V lost 1 base to trimming and J lost 3 bases, with 11 bases between them. CDR3 in amino acids: CASSVSRGGGANVLTF. CDR3 DNA sequence: TGTGCCAGCAGCGTATCGAGAGGTGGTGGGGCCAACGTCCTGACTTTC.

This clone has only a few counts. The chain is built from TRBV11-2 and TRBJ1-6, with D possibly matching TRBD1 (6 bases). The CDR3 runs 14 residues. Germline CDR1 is SGHAT and CDR2 is FQNNGV. V was cut by 2 bases and J by 8 bases, with 10 bases left in between. CDR3 nucleotides: TGTGCCAGCAGCTTAACAGGGAGGGATTCACCCCTCCACTTT. Translation gives CASSLTGRDSPLHF. Full variable domain (outside the CDR3, taken from reference TRBV11-2 and TRBJ1-6): EAGVAQSPRYKIIEKRQSVAFWCNPISGHATLYWYQQILGQGPKLLIQFQNNGVVDDSQLPKDRFSAERLKGVDSTLKIQPAKLEDSAVYLCASSLTGRDSPLHFGNGTRLTVT.